The present T cell receptor beta chain was sequenced within a study of CD8 T cells in ankylosing spondylitis. Using its own MiXCR run on the 5' RACE reads, TCRdb lists one record per CDR3 protein. The data show approximately 140,000 distinct CDR3 sequences, with around 42% seen just once and approximately 16% held by the top ten. Germline V gene data show CDR1 as LNHNV and CDR2 as YYDKDF (reference sequence). The ends were cut back, 5 bases at V and 2 bases at J, with 15 bases in the middle. This CDR3 contains 15 residues. The sequence was collected from a male donor with ankylosing spondylitis. What was sequenced was synovial fluid, either unsorted or a sorted T cell fraction (not recorded which). The chain combines TRBV15 with TRBJ2-5; D may be TRBD1 (7 bases). The DNA for the CDR3 is TGTGCCACCAGCCCGCAGGGGGGCCCTCAAGAGACCCAGTACTTC. Its protein product is CATSPQGGPQETQYF.